The 12 T cell receptor beta chains below all came from one sample that was sequenced in a study of human T cells and chemical hapten exposure. Time point denoted: pre-sensitization, week 0. Treatment indicated: therapeutic diphenylcyclopropenone sensitization with weekly scalp DPC. Each CDR3 protein is one row after TCRdb ran MiXCR on the RACE reads. The sample lists about 80,000 distinct CDR3 sequences, approximately 14% occurring once. This sample comprised whole blood, obtained in connection with sensitization to the hapten diphenylcyclopropenone (DPC). Source of these receptors: a woman between 50 and 59 years old with alopecia areata. Some clones in this sample may be carry-over from other donors' samples.

This chain connects TRBV20-1 to TRBJ2-5, with D unclear. This CDR3 contains 12 residues. V was cut by 2 bases and J by 0 bases, with 4 bases left in between. Germline V gives CDR1 DFQATT, CDR2 SNEGSKA (reference sequence). The DNA of the CDR3 is TGCAGTGCTAGAATGTACCAAGAGACCCAGTACTTC. It specifies CSARMYQETQYF.

The genes are TRBV18 and TRBJ1-4; no definite D call. CDR1 KGHSH and CDR2 LQKENI come from the germline V gene. V lost 7 bases and J lost 0, with 6 bases in between. The CDR3 totals 13 residues. The DNA of the CDR3 is TGTGCCAGCTTCCGAGCAACTAATGAAAAACTGTTTTTT. This gives the protein CASFRATNEKLFF.

The CDR3 reads CASSPWDTANSPLHF. Here the CDR3 DNA reads TGTGCCAGCAGCCCATGGGACACGGCTAATTCACCCCTCCACTTT. This rearrangement joins TRBV7-9 to TRBJ1-6; a possible D gene is TRBD1 (6 bases). V was pared by 5 bases and J by 6 bases, with 14 bases between. Looked up from germline, CDR1 is SEHNR and CDR2 is FQNEAQ (reference sequence). This CDR3 has 15 residues.

Details on this clonotype: This sequence may be a read error, since a much larger clone differs from it by one base. This chain links TRBV2 with TRBJ2-2; D is undetermined. CDR1 SNHLY and CDR2 FYNNEI come from the germline V gene. This CDR3 has 15 residues. This CDR3 is CASSVFRLETVELFF. CDR3 coding DNA: TGTGCCAGCAGTGTATTTCGCCTAGAGACCGTGGAGCTGTTTTTT.

This clonotype was detected only a few times. V gene TRBV27 combines with J gene TRBJ2-1; 12 bases line up with TRBD1. Trimming cost V 7 bases and J 2 bases; bases outside gene matches: 12. The CDR3 is 18 residues long. CDR1 and CDR2 from the germline V gene are MNHEY and SMNVEV (reference sequence). The CDR3 reads CASTRQGDRGPPYNEQFF. The DNA of the CDR3 is TGTGCCAGCACCCGACAGGGGGACAGGGGGCCCCCCTACAATGAGCAGTTCTTC.

The chain carries TRBV2 and TRBJ2-1; 7 bases match TRBD2. V dropped 5 bases and J dropped 6; count of bases not matched to a gene: 7. Germline loops: CDR1 SNHLY, CDR2 FYNNEI. The CDR3 has 14 residues. CDR3 in amino acids: CASSQTASGNEQFF. DNA of the CDR3: TGTGCCAGCAGTCAAACGGCTAGCGGCAATGAGCAGTTCTTC.

The table lists this clonotype with a few counts. V gene TRBV12-3 or TRBV12-4 combines with J gene TRBJ1-4, with D uncertain. The CDR3 length is 14 residues. The V and J ends lost 6 bases and 0 bases respectively, with 8 bases between them. CDR3: CASRWASTNEKLFF. The CDR3 coding sequence is TGTGCCAGCAGATGGGCATCAACTAATGAAAAACTGTTTTTT.

This clonotype was recorded a few times. The chain recombines TRBV2 with TRBJ2-2; D is possibly TRBD2 (7 bases). CDR1 is SNHLY, CDR2 FYNNEI, per germline. The CDR3 has 16 amino acids. The ends were cut back, 3 bases at V and 1 base at J, with 12 bases in the middle. The CDR3 loop reads CASSEAGARNTGELFF. As DNA, the CDR3 is TGTGCCAGCAGTGAGGCGGGGGCGAGGAACACCGGGGAGCTGTTTTTT.

This clonotype was recorded a few times. V is TRBV28 and J is TRBJ2-4; no firm D call. Germline-derived CDR1 and CDR2 are MDHEN and SYDVKM. CDR3 length equals 12 residues. V was shortened by 6 bases and J by 7 bases, with 10 bases between the two germline ends. Written as DNA, the CDR3 is TGTGCCAGCAGGGGGAACGCCAACATTCAGTACTTC. It specifies CASRGNANIQYF.

This clonotype was recorded a few times. The junction and the germline gene differ at one end; a read error may be behind it. This CDR3 reads CANSLPIQTDTQYF. CDR3 coding DNA: TGTGCCAACAGCTTGCCGATTCAAACAGATACGCAGTATTTT. The chain employs TRBV5-5 and TRBJ2-3; D is ambiguous. The germline CDR1 and CDR2 sequences are SGHKS and YYEKEE (reference sequence). The CDR3 spans 14 residues.

The chain has TRBV5-4 and TRBJ2-7; the D gene could be TRBD1 or TRBD2 (5 bases each). CDR3 length equals 15 residues. Germline V gene lookup returns CDR1 SGHNT and CDR2 YYREEE (reference sequence). Deletions cut 4 bases from V and 2 bases from J, with 16 bases between. This chain's CDR3 is CASSPGTSEAYEQYF. As DNA, the CDR3 is TGTGCCAGCAGCCCCGGGACCTCGGAAGCCTACGAGCAGTACTTC.

The chain employs TRBV30 and TRBJ2-1; TRBD2 matches 10 bases. Germline trimming cut 3 bases from V and 8 bases from J; bases unmatched to any gene: 4. There are 13 residues in the CDR3. Germline-derived CDR1 and CDR2 are GTSNPN and SVGIG (reference sequence). The CDR3 bases are TGTGCCTGGAGGTCCGGACTAGCGGATGAGCAGTTCTTC. Its protein is CAWRSGLADEQFF.